The TCR beta chain under discussion was sequenced for a study of PD-L1 blockade in urothelial cancer. Profiled with immunoSEQ multiplex PCR; TCRdb holds only in-frame clones, not every one. The sample lists about 110,000 clones, about 85% occurring once. The V end lost 7 bases, the J end lost 5 bases, and 12 bases lay between the germline ends. The CDR3 sequence is 13 residues long. CDR1 and CDR2 (germline): MDHEN, SYDVKM. The sequenced sample was PBMCs, obtained around atezolizumab (anti-PD-L1) treatment. This chain joins TRBV28 and TRBJ1-5; D gene ambiguous. The TCR sequence derives from a man aged 50-59 years with urothelial cancer. This CDR3 is CASKQFQDQPQHF. The CDR3 nucleotides read TGTGCCAGCAAACAGTTTCAGGATCAGCCCCAGCATTTT.